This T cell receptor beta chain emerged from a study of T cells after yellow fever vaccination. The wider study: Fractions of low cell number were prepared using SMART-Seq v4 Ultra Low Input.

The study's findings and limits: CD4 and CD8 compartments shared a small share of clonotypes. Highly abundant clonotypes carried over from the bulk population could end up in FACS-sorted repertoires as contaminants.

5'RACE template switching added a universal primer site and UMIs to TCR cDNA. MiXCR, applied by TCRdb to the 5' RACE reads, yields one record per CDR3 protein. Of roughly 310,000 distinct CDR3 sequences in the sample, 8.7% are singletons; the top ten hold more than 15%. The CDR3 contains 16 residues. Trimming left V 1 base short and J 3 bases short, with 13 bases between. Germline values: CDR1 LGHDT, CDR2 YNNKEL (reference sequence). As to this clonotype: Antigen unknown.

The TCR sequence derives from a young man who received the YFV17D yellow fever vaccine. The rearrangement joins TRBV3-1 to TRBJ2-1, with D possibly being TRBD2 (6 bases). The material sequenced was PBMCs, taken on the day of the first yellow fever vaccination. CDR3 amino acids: CASSQVQAGNYNEQFF. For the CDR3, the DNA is TGTGCCAGCAGCCAAGTTCAAGCGGGCAACTACAATGAGCAGTTCTTC.